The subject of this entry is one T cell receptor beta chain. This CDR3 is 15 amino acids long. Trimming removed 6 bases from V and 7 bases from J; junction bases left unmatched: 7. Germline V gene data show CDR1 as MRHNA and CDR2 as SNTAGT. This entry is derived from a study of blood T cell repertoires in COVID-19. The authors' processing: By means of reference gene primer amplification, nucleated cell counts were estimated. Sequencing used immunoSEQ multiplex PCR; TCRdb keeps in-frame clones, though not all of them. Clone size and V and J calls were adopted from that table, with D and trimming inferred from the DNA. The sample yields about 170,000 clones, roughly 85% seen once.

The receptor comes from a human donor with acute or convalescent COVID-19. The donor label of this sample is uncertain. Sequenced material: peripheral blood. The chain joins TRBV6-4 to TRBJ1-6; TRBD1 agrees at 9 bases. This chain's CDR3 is CASRAGQGRNSPLHF. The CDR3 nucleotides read TGTGCCAGCAGAGCAGGACAGGGGCGGAATTCACCCCTCCACTTT.